A selection of T cell receptor beta chains follows, all from one sample in a study of blood T cell repertoires in COVID-19. Libraries were prepared by immunoSEQ multiplex PCR; TCRdb keeps only in-frame clonotypes and omits some of them. The sample contains 100,000 to 150,000 clones, around four fifths of which appear only once. Material: peripheral blood. The receptors stem from a man in his forties with active or convalescent COVID-19. Both conserved end residues are part of each CDR3. The order of the fields is J gene, V gene, clone size, D gene, CDR3 protein, CDR3 DNA. A D gene is named only where the DNA matches it firmly. Only part of the rows carry a size: once, few, many, or a class if the clone is expanded.

TRBJ2-1	TRBV11-2	NA	TRBD2	CASSLSDGGVYEQFF	TGTGCCAGCAGCTTAAGCGACGGGGGGGTCTATGAGCAGTTCTTC
TRBJ1-5	TRBV5-1	NA	NA	CASSLMDRTRDPQHF	TGCGCCAGCAGCTTGATGGACAGAACACGGGATCCCCAGCATTTT
TRBJ2-3	TRBV5-1	NA	TRBD2	CASSTASGGANTQYF	TGCGCCAGCAGCACTGCTAGCGGGGGGGCGAATACGCAGTATTTT
TRBJ2-6	TRBV18	NA	NA	CASSPLDDSPSGANVLTF	TGTGCCAGCTCCCCCCTGGACGACAGCCCCTCTGGGGCCAACGTCCTGACTTTC
TRBJ1-2	TRBV3-1/TRBV3-2	NA	TRBD1	CASSVGQAPCTF	TGTGCCAGCAGCGTTGGACAGGCCCCTTGCACCTTC
TRBJ1-3	TRBV6-5	few	NA	CASSSTGSGNTIYF	TGTGCCAGCAGTTCCACAGGTTCTGGAAACACCATATATTTT
TRBJ1-5	TRBV6-5	NA	TRBD1	CASSYLGQAHQPQHF	TGTGCCAGCAGTTACTTAGGACAGGCACATCAGCCCCAGCATTTT
TRBJ2-7	TRBV7-9	NA	TRBD2	CASSLVAGGQNEQYF	TGTGCCAGCAGCTTAGTAGCGGGGGGCCAGAACGAGCAGTACTTC
TRBJ1-2	TRBV20-1	NA	NA	CCGGPDYGYTF	TGCTGTGGGGGGCCGGACTATGGCTACACCTTC
TRBJ1-6	TRBV3-1/TRBV3-2	NA	NA	CASNFREHNSPLHF	TGTGCCAGCAATTTTCGGGAGCATAATTCACCCCTCCACTTT
TRBJ2-1	TRBV4-1	once	NA	CASSPDRSSYNEQFF	TGCGCCAGCAGCCCCGACAGGAGCTCCTACAATGAGCAGTTCTTC
TRBJ2-2	TRBV4-2	NA	TRBD2	CASSQAGLAGGLNTGELFF	TGTGCCAGCAGCCAAGCCGGACTAGCGGGGGGTCTGAACACCGGGGAGCTGTTTTTT
TRBJ2-2	TRBV18	NA	TRBD1	CASSPQGANTGELFF	TGTGCCAGCTCACCTCAGGGGGCGAACACCGGGGAGCTGTTTTTT
TRBJ2-7	TRBV6-5	NA	NA	CASSYVRGHSYEQYF	TGTGCCAGCAGTTATGTGCGGGGGCATTCCTACGAGCAGTACTTC
TRBJ2-5	TRBV3-1/TRBV3-2	once	TRBD1	CASSQNPGGGETQYF	TGTGCCAGCAGCCAAAATCCAGGGGGCGGGGAGACCCAGTACTTC
TRBJ2-7	TRBV6-6	NA	TRBD1	CASTPDGTGTYEQYF	TGTGCCAGCACCCCCGACGGGACAGGGACCTACGAGCAGTACTTC
TRBJ2-3	TRBV5-6	NA	NA	CASSLGQVYTDTQYF	TGTGCCAGCAGCTTGGGACAGGTGTACACAGATACGCAGTATTTT
TRBJ2-2	TRBV9	NA	NA	CASKSGGELFF	TGTGCCAGCAAGAGCGGCGGGGAGCTGTTTTTT
TRBJ2-3	TRBV7-7	few	NA	CASSLFGDDTQYF	TGTGCCAGCAGCTTATTTGGAGACGATACGCAGTATTTT
TRBJ2-3	TRBV10-2	NA	TRBD2	CASKGTTISTDTQYF	TGCGCCAGCAAGGGGACTACCATAAGCACAGATACGCAGTATTTT